This T cell receptor (beta chain) was captured by sequencing in a study of blood T cell repertoires in COVID-19 (TCRdb year 2020). Regarding the complete study: Collaborator samples came from the United States, Italy and Spain and covered acute and convalescent phases of COVID-19. The prospective study material was composed of cDNA or gDNA derived from T cells, B-cell-depleted T cells, or PBMCs. The dataset comprised deeply sampled blood TCRbeta repertoires from subjects exposed to, actively infected with, or recovered from COVID-19. A freely available public database, intended as a resource for researchers studying the immune response to SARS-CoV-2, is where the repertoires were released. The samples were drawn from the first 160 participants of the ongoing ImmuneRACE study and from 1,254 subjects provided by 6 global collaborators. Nearly every sample came with metadata listing a de-identified subject ID, COVID-19 status, age in years and sex. Where available, HLA class I and class II types were obtained from metadata supplied by the sample provider rather than from assay-based typing.

TCRbeta CDR3 regions were amplified from genomic DNA by means of the immunoSEQ Assay, a bias-controlled multiplex PCR. The authors processed their data as follows. Nucleated cell counts per sample were estimated from amplification of reference gene primers within the assay. To quantify the absolute abundance of each unique TCRbeta CDR3 rearrangement, sequence reads were collapsed and filtered. For each sample, productive Simpson clonality was calculated as the square root of Simpson's diversity index over productive rearrangements. Held by TCRdb, this immuneACCESS table contains in-frame sequences only and omits some clones. Under half of the omission traces to an unresolved V gene where checked; the cause of the rest is unknown. For V, J and clone size, that table is used; D and trimming come from the DNA. The sample table records about 59,000 clones; 91% of these occur just once. 8.6% of the sample comes from the top ten.

Turning to this clone: The antigen this receptor binds is unknown. No base-level quality is on record; no much larger clone is a single base apart.

Each collaborating institution followed its own protocols to collect whole blood in K2EDTA tubes. For TCRbeta analysis, collaborator samples were shipped as frozen whole blood, as isolated PBMCs, or as DNA extracted from either sample type. The investigation overall reported the following: Clinical and demographic metadata were provided uncurated, with the amount varying by source and participant.

The junction carries 24 bases between V and J, which are trimmed by 0 bases and 9 bases respectively. CDR1 and CDR2 are drawn from the germline V gene (reference sequence): LGHDT, YNNKEL. The CDR3 holds 18 amino acids from the cysteine to the phenylalanine. The CDR3 DNA has 54 bases and is translated from base 1. The sequence links TRBV3-1 (or the pseudogene TRBV3-2) to TRBJ2-1; a weak D assignment points to TRBD2 (5 bases agree). The sequence was collected from a human donor in a cohort sampled during active COVID-19. The sequencing input was peripheral blood. DNA sequence: TGTGCCAGCAGCCAAGACGCGAATTCCTTTAGCGCCCTCACTGAGCAGTTCTTC. Protein translation: CASSQDANSFSALTEQFF.